These 25 T cell receptor beta chains originate from one sample sequenced in a study of cytomegalovirus exposure and HLA in healthy donors. The PCR made use of 60 Vbeta and 13 Jbeta primers. TCRdb's copy holds only in-frame clones and misses some; the assay was immunoSEQ multiplex PCR. The data contain approximately 76,000 clones, 79% of them singletons. The sequencing input was PBMCs. The receptors originated from a man aged 25 to 40 in good health and CMV-seronegative.

The J gene is TRBJ2-3, the V gene TRBV30; D unresolved. V lost 4 bases to trimming and J lost 0 bases, with 11 bases between them. This CDR3 contains 14 residues. CDR1 GTSNPN and CDR2 SVGIG come from the germline V gene (reference sequence). CDR3 in amino acids: CAWTAVRSTDTQYF. CDR3 DNA: TGTGCCTGGACCGCGGTGAGGAGCACAGATACGCAGTATTTT.

V is TRBV5-4 and J is TRBJ1-2; no definite D call. CDR1 and CDR2 (germline): SGHNT, YYREEE (reference sequence). Trimming removed 7 bases at V and 3 bases at J, with 19 bases between. This CDR3 has 15 amino acids. The DNA of the CDR3 is TGTGCCAGCGCACAGAACTTCGACGTTCACTATGGCTACACCTTC. It translates to CASAQNFDVHYGYTF.

The chain has TRBV4-1 and TRBJ1-1; D not certain. The germline V gene has CDR1 MGHRA and CDR2 YSYEKL. V was clipped by 2 bases and J by 10 bases, with 11 bases between them. CDR3 length equals 12 residues. CDR3 in amino acids: CASSQIGCGAFF. DNA for the CDR3: TGCGCCAGCAGCCAAATCGGGTGTGGAGCTTTCTTT.

CDR3 sequence reads: CASSRTRGYTF. The CDR3 DNA follows: TGTGCCAGCAGCCGGACACGTGGCTACACCTTC. The chain employs TRBV7-9 and TRBJ1-2; tentatively, D is TRBD1 (5 bases). The CDR3 is 11 amino acids. CDR1 is SEHNR, CDR2 FQNEAQ, per germline (reference sequence). V was clipped by 5 bases and J by 7 bases, with 8 bases between them.

This chain uses TRBV21-1 with TRBJ2-7; TRBD1 is the table's D call, not checked against the DNA. TRBV21-1 is designated a pseudogene. This CDR3 contains 14 residues. The CDR3 nucleotides are TGTGCCAGCAGCCCCAGGACAGGGGCGAGGGAGCAGTACTTC. Amino acids: CASSPRTGAREQYF.

This sequence joins TRBV18 and TRBJ1-5, with D perhaps TRBD1 (5 bases). This CDR3 region has 14 residues. Trimming removed 3 bases from V and 2 bases from J, with 8 bases in between. Germline CDR1 KGHSH, CDR2 LQKENI. The CDR3 loop reads CASSPQGGNQPQHF. In DNA, the CDR3 is TGTGCCAGCTCACCCCAGGGTGGCAATCAGCCCCAGCATTTT.

The rearrangement uses TRBV6-5 and TRBJ2-7, with 9 bases lining up with TRBD1. The germline CDR1 and CDR2 sequences are MNHEY and SVGAGI. The length of the CDR3 is 15 residues. Trimming cost V 5 bases and J 4 bases; bases outside gene matches: 9. CDR3 in amino acids: CASSLTGQGAYEQYF. CDR3 DNA sequence: TGTGCCAGCAGTCTCACGGGACAGGGAGCTTACGAGCAGTACTTC.

The genes are TRBV6-1 and TRBJ2-1; TRBD1 might be the D (6 bases). Per germline, CDR1 MNHNS and CDR2 SASEGT. This CDR3 has 14 amino acids. Trimming removed 0 bases from V and 9 bases from J, with 12 bases in between. The CDR3 sequence: CASSEATGIGEQFF. The CDR3 DNA follows: TGTGCCAGCAGTGAAGCCACAGGGATCGGTGAGCAGTTCTTC.

This clone showed up many times. This chain links TRBV6-5 with TRBJ1-3; D might be TRBD1 (5 bases). The germline gives CDR1 MNHEY, CDR2 SVGAGI. The CDR3 contains 15 residues. V was clipped by 6 bases and J by 1 base, with 13 bases between them. CDR3 sequence (DNA): TGTGCCAGCAGCCCGGACATTTATTCTGGAAACACCATATATTTT. Residues: CASSPDIYSGNTIYF.

The rearrangement joins TRBV27 to TRBJ2-3, with a weak D call TRBD1 (6 bases). Germline CDR1 MNHEY, CDR2 SMNVEV (reference sequence). The CDR3 is 14 amino acids. V lost 2 bases, J lost 6 bases, and 12 bases lay in between. As DNA, the CDR3 is TGTGCCAGCAGTTTACAGGGGCGGTACGATACGCAGTATTTT. It yields the protein CASSLQGRYDTQYF.

The chain couples TRBV4-3 to TRBJ2-1, with TRBD2 matching 10 bases. Germline V gene sequence: CDR1 LGHNA, CDR2 YSLEER. This CDR3 is built from 16 residues. The trim removed 0 bases at V and 10 bases at J, leaving 9 bases unmatched. The CDR3 DNA is TGCGCCAGCAGCCAAGACAGTCTAGCGGGGGCACGGGAGCAGTTCTTC. It yields the protein CASSQDSLAGAREQFF.

The chain couples TRBV5-6 to TRBJ2-7; D not resolved. This CDR3 has 14 residues. Germline loops: CDR1 SGHDT, CDR2 YYEEEE. V was cut by 4 bases and J by 0 bases, with 11 bases left in between. The CDR3 spells CASSPWAASYEQYF. CDR3 bases: TGTGCCAGCAGCCCTTGGGCAGCCTCCTACGAGCAGTACTTC. The whole variable domain, remainder taken from reference TRBV5-6 and TRBJ2-7, is DAGVTQSPTHLIKTRGQQVTLRCSPKSGHDTVSWYQQALGQGPQFIFQYYEEEERQRGNFPDRFSGHQFPNYSSELNVNALLLGDSALYLCASSPWAASYEQYFGPGTRLTVT.

This clone is a singleton in its sample. The V gene is TRBV9, the J gene TRBJ2-5, with 12 bases fitting TRBD2. The germline CDR1 and CDR2 sequences are SGDLS and YYNGEE. CDR3 length: 17 residues. Germline trimming cut 5 bases from V and 2 bases from J; bases unmatched to any gene: 10. The DNA of the CDR3 is TGTGCCAGCAGTCGACTAGCGGGGGTTGCCGGACAAGAGACCCAGTACTTC. Amino acid sequence: CASSRLAGVAGQETQYF.

The DNA of the CDR3 is TGTGCCTGGAGAAGGACAGGGGGATCTAACCCTGGAAACACCATATATTTT. Its translation is CAWRRTGGSNPGNTIYF. The genes are TRBV30 and TRBJ1-3; TRBD1 matches at 10 bases. The CDR3 runs 17 residues. The germline CDR1 and CDR2 sequences are GTSNPN and SVGIG (reference sequence). Unmatched junction bases numbered 10, after V lost 3 bases and J lost 2 bases.

In its sample, this clone was seen many times. The chain links TRBV10-2 to TRBJ2-2; weak D call: TRBD1 (5 bases). Germline lookup yields CDR1 WSHSY and CDR2 SAAADI. This CDR3 is built from 13 residues. Trimming stripped 3 bases from V and 3 bases from J, with 5 bases between. In DNA form, the CDR3 reads TGCGCCAGCAGTGACAGGGACACCGGGGAGCTGTTTTTT. It translates to CASSDRDTGELFF.

The rearrangement uses TRBV7-9 and TRBJ2-7; D possibly corresponds to TRBD1 (6 bases). Trimming shortened V by 5 bases and J by 0 bases, and 14 bases separated the two germline ends. This CDR3 is 15 amino acids long. Germline V gene sequence: CDR1 SEHNR, CDR2 FQNEAQ (reference sequence). CDR3 coding DNA: TGTGCCAGCAGCCCGGAACAGGGAAGCTCCTACGAGCAGTACTTC. This gives the protein CASSPEQGSSYEQYF.

This clone was seen just once. The chain has TRBV11-2 and TRBJ2-7, with D possibly TRBD2 on 6 matching bases. V lost 5 bases and J lost 6, with 14 bases in between. CDR3 length: 13 amino acids. Looked up from germline, CDR1 is SGHAT and CDR2 is FQNNGV. The CDR3: CASSTGERVEQYF. CDR3 nucleotides: TGTGCCAGCAGCACGGGAGAGAGGGTCGAGCAGTACTTC.

The genes are TRBV6-5 and TRBJ2-1, with 8 bases that match TRBD2. The CDR3 runs to 13 residues. V was pared by 7 bases and J by 8 bases, with 7 bases of the junction left unmatched. Looked up from germline, CDR1 is MNHEY and CDR2 is SVGAGI. The CDR3 coding sequence is TGTGCCAGCACCTTACGGGGGGGCTATGAGCAGTTCTTC. It is translated as CASTLRGGYEQFF.

The gene calls are TRBV7-9 and TRBJ1-1; D call uncertain. V lost 2 bases and J 6 bases, leaving 4 bases between the germline ends. Germline V lookup: CDR1 SEHNR, CDR2 FQNEAQ (reference sequence). This CDR3 is 11 amino acids long. CDR3 loop: CASSLFSEAFF. CDR3 nucleotides: TGTGCCAGCAGCTTATTCTCTGAAGCTTTCTTT.

The rearrangement uses TRBV29-1 and TRBJ2-7, with 7 bases that match TRBD1. CDR1 is SQVTM, CDR2 ANQGSEA, per germline. This CDR3 spans 12 amino acids. With V trimmed by 6 bases and J by 2 bases, 4 bases remained unmatched. As DNA, the CDR3 is TGCAGCGTGAGGACAGGAACCTACGAGCAGTACTTC. Protein product: CSVRTGTYEQYF.

CDR3 sequence reads: CASSHTRRVYGYTF. Here the CDR3 DNA reads TGCGCCAGCAGTCACACGAGGAGGGTCTATGGCTACACCTTC. The chain recombines TRBV23-1 with TRBJ1-2, with no clear D. TRBV23-1 is assigned to the ORF class and has an uncertain function. The V gene lost 3 bases and the J gene lost 4 bases, with 12 bases spanning the gap. This CDR3 has 14 residues.

The chain recombines TRBV18 with TRBJ2-2; 12 nucleotides agree with TRBD1. Germline V gene lookup returns CDR1 KGHSH and CDR2 LQKENI. J was trimmed by 7 bases and V by 4 bases; bases with no gene match: 7. This CDR3 has 16 residues. The CDR3 DNA sequence: TGTGCCAGCTCACAATCGGGACAGGGGGCCATCGGGGAGCTGTTTTTT. It translates to CASSQSGQGAIGELFF.

The chain has TRBV9 and TRBJ1-2, with D tentatively TRBD1 (6 bases). V shed 3 bases and J shed 7 bases, with 10 bases lying between them. Germline CDR1 is SGDLS and CDR2 is YYNGEE. This CDR3 is built from 12 residues. CDR3 region: CASSDRVIGYTF. The DNA of the CDR3 is TGTGCCAGCAGCGACAGGGTAATTGGCTACACCTTC.

The V gene is TRBV7-8, the J gene TRBJ1-1; 8 bases are a match to TRBD1. Unmatched junction bases numbered 9, after V lost 5 bases and J lost 4 bases. The CDR3 totals 15 residues. The germline V gene has CDR1 SGHVS and CDR2 FQNEAQ. CDR3 DNA sequence: TGTGCCAGCAGCGTCGGCAGGGGGCTTGGCACTGAAGCTTTCTTT. Its translation: CASSVGRGLGTEAFF.

The chain recombines TRBV6-1 with TRBJ2-3, with a possible D match to TRBD1 (7 bases). CDR3 length: 15 residues. Per germline, CDR1 MNHNS and CDR2 SASEGT. V was trimmed by 6 bases and J by 6 bases, leaving 19 bases between them. CDR3 coding DNA: TGTGCCAGCAGGCCGCGGGACAGCCGAGTGGATACGCAGTATTTT. Encoded protein: CASRPRDSRVDTQYF.